This T cell receptor (beta chain) comes out of a study of CD8 T cells in Susac syndrome. Sequencing of TCR beta covered CD8+ and CD4+ T cells obtained from blood. In the multiple sclerosis control group, patients were treatment-naive and had stable or active relapsing-remitting disease. The TEMRA cells underwent FACS enrichment, while the CD8+ and CD4+ T cells underwent negative isolation. The RNA, roughly 0.45 to 1 ug, was put through reverse transcription using random hexamers. Amplification of TCR beta CDR3 by immunoSEQ multiplex PCR spanned 54 Vbeta and 13 Jbeta. TCRdb processed the immunoSEQ multiplex PCR reads anew with MiXCR; each CDR3 protein has one entry. The sample holds about 400,000 distinct CDR3 sequences, 85% to 90% seen once. The germline V and J ends were trimmed by 4 bases and 14 bases, with 18 bases remaining between them. Germline V gives CDR1 MNHEY, CDR2 SVGAGI. The CDR3 extends over 13 amino acids.

The chain carries TRBV6-5 and TRBJ2-1, with TRBD2 as a possible D gene (6 bases). This TCR was sampled from a human donor with multiple sclerosis. The sample comprised CD8+ T cells from PBMCs. CDR3 residues: CASSWELGTAKFF. The CDR3, as DNA: TGTGCCAGCAGTTGGGAGTTGGGGACTGCAAAGTTCTTC.